This T cell receptor (beta chain) was recorded in a study of neurological immune-mediated disorders (dated by TCRdb to about 2019). In the study overall: Peripheral blood TCR-beta repertoires from HTLV-I-associated myelopathy (HAM/TSP) patients, multiple sclerosis patients and healthy controls were compared by UMI-based sequencing. The 90 to 120 TCR-beta libraries covered PBMC samples along with longitudinal samples, technical triplicates, and paired sorted CD4+ and CD8+ T-cell subsets. The cohort included about 66 subjects: around 15 with HAM/TSP, some 34 with multiple sclerosis, and approximately 20 healthy controls.

Summary of the overall study and its limitations: TCR clonal expansion was highest in HAM/TSP patients and lowest in MS patients, with MS patients falling below even healthy controls. Across subjects, expanded clones never shared an identical CDR3 amino acid sequence, which suggests that the TCR-beta repertoires in every group were private.

cDNA was synthesized by template-switch 5'RACE using a primer with a 10-nucleotide random unique molecular identifier that tagged each TCR transcript. Over 180 million TCR-beta sequences, covering 15-18 subjects, were produced in each sequencing run. The RNeasy kit was used to extract total RNA. The KAPA Real-time Library Amplification kit was used to amplify TCR-beta VDJ regions with primers targeting the TCR constant region and the 5'RACE anchor. Sample indexes and Illumina adaptors were added in a first PCR, after which library yield was increased in a second PCR. After Ampure bead purification, the TCR product of roughly 650 bp was size-selected on a 2% E-gel SizeSelection system. Library quality was checked on a Bioanalyzer, concentration was measured with Qubit, and libraries were quantified with the Kapa Library Quantification kit before pooling. Paired-end 2 x 150 bp sequencing of the libraries was performed on an Illumina HiSeq 2500. To increase sequence diversity, about 25-31% phiX was spiked into each library pool. Concerning the study's data processing: The quality-filtered reads were processed with the UMI-based MiGEC pipeline, whose error correction step removed more than 80% of the raw TCR sequences. IMGT germline references were used for aligning VDJ genes, and each clonotype was defined as a unique CDR3 amino acid sequence together with its V-J genes. Clonal expansion, Shannon diversity and CDR3 relatedness were evaluated with VDJtools (CalcPairwiseDistances, ClusterSamples), while phylogenetic trees were built in CLCbio workbench. Clones with at least 8 unique UMIs were defined as expanded, with this threshold being based on coefficient-of-variation modelling across technical triplicates. TCRdb ran its own pipeline on the public reads, namely fastp trimming at Q25 and MiXCR clone calling, and kept in-frame beta chains. CDR3 protein duplicates are merged, each entry listing the most common genes and DNA. These V and J calls are TCRdb output, not the study's own analysis. In this sample the table shows 65,000 to 80,000 distinct CDR3 sequences, about 15% of which occur a single time. Of the sample, 15% is held by the ten largest clones.

The healthy controls were volunteers from a blood bank in Maryland, USA. For unsorted PBMC libraries, 2 million PBMCs were used after storage in RNAlater at -80 degrees C until RNA extraction. Peripheral blood was subjected to Ficoll-Hypaque density gradient centrifugation to isolate PBMCs, which were then cryopreserved in liquid nitrogen. At least ten counts were recorded for this clonotype. Its antigen remains undetermined. Base qualities are not recorded, but no much larger clone differs from it by a single base. This clonotype originated in a woman aged 35 to 49 in good health. Specimen: PBMCs.

The sequence in DNA is TGTGCCGTGGACAGGGCGGAACAGCCCCAGCATTTT. The translation is CAVDRAEQPQHF. The chain uses TRBV28 and TRBJ1-5; 8 junctional bases match TRBD1. Trimming takes 11 bases off V and 7 bases off J; junction bases not matched to a gene: 7. The CDR3 runs 12 amino acids, cysteine and phenylalanine included. The only DNA kept is the CDR3, 36 bases in frame from the first base. The germline V gene provides CDR1 MDHEN and CDR2 SYDVKM.